These 21 T cell receptor beta chains originate from one sample sequenced in a study of T cell repertoires in cytomegalovirus infection (dated by TCRdb to between 2018 and 2021). The listed sequencing device is Illumina HiSeq 1500. In-frame beta chains were kept once TCRdb had trimmed the public reads at Q25 with fastp and called clones with MiXCR. When rows share a CDR3 protein, they turn into one entry using the most common DNA and genes. The sample table contains roughly 500,000 distinct CDR3 sequences; only one count was recorded for 16% of them. The top ten hold roughly a quarter of the sample. Sequencing input: CD8+ T cells from PBMCs. These receptors were obtained from a human donor in good health (CMV status not recorded). Some clones in this sample may be carry-over from other donors' samples.

This clonotype was seen at least ten times. The rearrangement uses TRBV28 and TRBJ2-5; a possible D gene is TRBD2 (5 bases). Germline values: CDR1 MDHEN, CDR2 SYDVKM. The V end lost 6 bases, the J end lost 5 bases, and 19 bases lay between the germline ends. The CDR3 length is 15 residues. CDR3 in amino acids: CASSFGERTTETQYF. In nucleotides, the CDR3 is TGTGCCAGCAGCTTCGGTGAGCGGACGACGGAGACCCAGTACTTC.

This clonotype came up a few times. This rearrangement joins TRBV7-3 to TRBJ1-6; a weak D match, TRBD1 (5 bases). V lost 5 bases to trimming and J lost 9 bases, with 17 bases between them. Germline CDR1 is SGHTA and CDR2 is FQGTGA. CDR3 length: 15 amino acids. CDR3 region: CASSPTGVGGSPLHF. The DNA of the CDR3 is TGTGCCAGCAGCCCCACAGGCGTCGGGGGTTCACCCCTCCACTTT.

This clonotype was seen a handful of times. This rearrangement joins TRBV27 to TRBJ1-1; 7 bases map to TRBD1. The CDR3 consists of 17 residues. V shed 6 bases, J shed 0 bases, and the junction held 13 bases outside the gene matches. From germline, CDR1 is MNHEY and CDR2 SMNVEV (reference sequence). The DNA for the CDR3 is TGTGCCAGCAGGCCGATCCCAGGGGGAAGCATGAACACTGAAGCTTTCTTT. Protein product: CASRPIPGGSMNTEAFF.

This clonotype came up a few times. The V and J genes are TRBV5-4 and TRBJ2-7; the match to TRBD2 covers 8 bases. J gave up 7 bases and V 0 bases, and 9 bases lay outside the gene matches. The CDR3 has 15 residues. CDR1 and CDR2 from the germline V gene are SGHNT and YYREEE (reference sequence). CDR3 sequence reads: CASSLDTSGLQEQYF. DNA for the CDR3: TGTGCCAGCAGCTTGGATACTAGCGGCCTTCAGGAGCAGTACTTC.

A remark on this clonotype: A single base separates this from a much larger clone, so it may be a read error. This chain connects TRBV4-1 to TRBJ2-5; perhaps TRBD1 as D (5 bases). Trimming left V 0 bases short and J 5 bases short, with 16 bases between. The germline gives CDR1 MGHRA, CDR2 YSYEKL. The length of the CDR3 is 16 residues. CDR3 loop: CASSQDSFQGWETQYF. Written as DNA, the CDR3 is TGCGCCAGCAGCCAAGATTCGTTCCAGGGATGGGAGACCCAGTACTTC.

The gene calls are TRBV6-6 and TRBJ2-1, with 11 bases that match TRBD2. This CDR3 has 17 residues. J was trimmed by 7 bases and V by 7 bases; bases with no gene match: 15. Germline V lookup: CDR1 MNHNY, CDR2 SVGAGI (reference sequence). The CDR3: CASIPPGGTSGLNEQFF. In DNA, the CDR3 is TGTGCCAGCATTCCTCCGGGGGGGACTAGCGGCCTAAATGAGCAGTTCTTC.

This chain connects TRBV19 to TRBJ2-1; D tentatively fits TRBD1 or TRBD2 (5 bases each). V lost 3 bases, J lost 2 bases, and 14 bases lay in between. CDR3 length: 16 residues. Germline V gives CDR1 LNHDA, CDR2 SQIVND (reference sequence). The CDR3 spells CASSMGRGGPYNEQFF. Here the CDR3 DNA reads TGTGCCAGTAGTATGGGTCGTGGGGGACCCTACAATGAGCAGTTCTTC.

This clonotype was observed a few times. The rearrangement links TRBV20-1 to TRBJ2-4; possibly TRBD2 for D (6 bases). CDR1 and CDR2 from the germline V gene are DFQATT and SNEGSKA (reference sequence). Trimming pared 6 bases from V and 0 bases from J, leaving 21 bases between. This CDR3 is built from 17 residues. The CDR3 DNA sequence: TGCAGTGCCGATTCCCTGGGCGGGGTACTAGCCAAAAACATTCAGTACTTC. This gives the protein CSADSLGGVLAKNIQYF.

This clonotype was detected a few times. The gene calls are TRBV11-2 and TRBJ2-3, with 9 bases identical to TRBD1. The V gene's germline CDR1 is SGHAT and CDR2 FQNNGV. V was clipped by 4 bases and J by 5 bases; unmatched bases: 13. This CDR3 has 17 residues. The DNA of the CDR3 is TGTGCCAGCAGCTCCTGGGACAGGGAGGTTGTTGGAGATACGCAGTATTTT. Protein product: CASSSWDREVVGDTQYF.

As to this clonotype: A much larger clonotype is one base distant, so this may be a read error. The chain is built from TRBV14 and TRBJ2-4, with TRBD1 matching over 8 bases. The germline CDR1 and CDR2 sequences are SGHDN and FVKESK. This CDR3 contains 15 residues. In DNA, the CDR3 is TGTGCCGGCAGCCTACAGGGGGTAGCCAAAAACATTCAGTACTTC. Residues: CAGSLQGVAKNIQYF.

This clonotype appeared a few times. This chain uses TRBV7-3 with TRBJ2-1; TRBD1 agrees at 8 bases. The germline gives CDR1 SGHTA, CDR2 FQGTGA. The CDR3 contains 14 residues. The V segment lost 1 base and the J segment 9 bases; nucleotides outside the gene matches: 5. CDR3 sequence: CASSLRTGNSEQFF. The DNA for the CDR3 is TGTGCCAGCAGCTTAAGGACAGGGAACAGTGAGCAGTTCTTC.

This clonotype was seen ten or more times. This sequence joins TRBV6-2 or TRBV6-3 and TRBJ1-5; D may be TRBD1 (5 bases). Between the trimmed V and J ends, which lost 9 bases and 5 bases, there was a span of 20 bases. This CDR3 contains 15 residues. CDR1 MNHEY and CDR2 SVGEGT come from the germline V gene. The CDR3 sequence is CASLSSQDRYQPQHF. CDR3 nucleotide sequence: TGTGCCAGTCTGTCTAGCCAAGACAGATATCAGCCCCAGCATTTT.

This clonotype was counted many times. The chain carries TRBV7-6 and TRBJ2-3, with D maybe TRBD1 (6 bases). CDR3 length: 18 amino acids. Trimming cost V 5 bases and J 2 bases, with 23 bases left between them. Per germline, CDR1 SGHVS and CDR2 FNYEAQ. CDR3 protein: CASSRYVPWTDLTDTQYF. CDR3 in DNA: TGTGCCAGCAGCCGATACGTACCTTGGACAGATCTCACAGATACGCAGTATTTT.

V and J are TRBV19 and TRBJ2-5; weak D call: TRBD1 (5 bases). The germline V gene has CDR1 LNHDA and CDR2 SQIVND (reference sequence). The V end lost 9 bases, the J end lost 4 bases, and 12 bases lay between the germline ends. This CDR3 has 12 amino acids. CDR3 region: CASRDPGETQYF. Here the CDR3 DNA reads TGTGCCAGCAGGGATCCCGGAGAGACCCAGTACTTC.

A word on this clonotype: This may be a read error, as it is one base from a much larger clone. The genes are TRBV11-2 and TRBJ1-3; D is unresolved. CDR3 length: 14 residues. V was cut by 1 base and J by 4 bases, with 8 bases left in between. Germline V gene lookup returns CDR1 SGHAT and CDR2 FQNNGV. In nucleotides, the CDR3 is TGTGCCAGCAGCTTAGGAACAAGGGGAAACACCATATATTTT. Its translation is CASSLGTRGNTIYF.

In this sample, this clonotype turned up many times. This sequence joins TRBV7-6 and TRBJ2-1; 10 positions agree with TRBD2. After removal of 3 bases from V and 4 bases from J, the junction contained 6 bases not matched to a gene. In germline, CDR1 is SGHVS, CDR2 FNYEAQ. The CDR3 totals 16 residues. The CDR3 bases are TGTGCCAGCAGCTTGCCGACTAGCGGGTTATACAATGAGCAGTTCTTC. Translation gives CASSLPTSGLYNEQFF.

Many counts were recorded for this clonotype. V and J are TRBV11-1 and TRBJ2-3, with 7 positions matching TRBD1. The J segment lost 5 bases and the V segment lost 2 bases, leaving 7 bases of the junction unmatched. Germline CDR1 SGHAT, CDR2 FQDESV (reference sequence). This CDR3 spans 15 amino acids. For the CDR3, the DNA is TGTGCCAGCAGCTTACAAGGCCAGGGGGTAGATACGCAGTATTTT. Translating it yields CASSLQGQGVDTQYF.

This clonotype was seen more than once but under ten times. The J gene is TRBJ1-1, the V gene TRBV19, with a possible D match to TRBD1 (5 bases). The CDR3 has 16 amino acids. Germline V lookup: CDR1 LNHDA, CDR2 SQIVND (reference sequence). Trimming removed 9 bases at V and 0 bases at J, with 20 bases between. The CDR3 is CASRGGSPPMNTEAFF. The DNA for the CDR3 is TGTGCCAGCCGGGGGGGATCTCCCCCTATGAACACTGAAGCTTTCTTT. The entire variable domain, with the rest obtained from reference TRBV19 and TRBJ1-1, is as follows: DGGITQSPKYLFRKEGQNVTLSCEQNLNHDAMYWYRQDPGQGLRLIYYSQIVNDFQKGDIAEGYSVSREKKESFPLTVTSAQKNPTAFYLCASRGGSPPMNTEAFFGQGTRLTVV.

V is TRBV7-9 and J is TRBJ2-3, with D tentatively TRBD2 (6 bases). CDR3 length equals 17 residues. CDR1 and CDR2 from the germline V gene are SEHNR and FQNEAQ (reference sequence). V lost 5 bases to trimming and J lost 3 bases, with 21 bases between them. The DNA for the CDR3 is TGTGCCAGCAGCGCAAGCGTGAGGCGGGGTGGAACAGATACGCAGTATTTT. This codes for CASSASVRRGGTDTQYF.

This clonotype has a count of ten or more. The V and J genes are TRBV27 and TRBJ1-2; D is perhaps TRBD1 (6 bases). The CDR3 extends over 15 amino acids. The germline V gene has CDR1 MNHEY and CDR2 SMNVEV (reference sequence). Trimming removed 6 bases at V and 6 bases at J, with 20 bases between. This chain's CDR3 is CASSPRDRTLDGYTF. The DNA for the CDR3 is TGTGCCAGCAGCCCCCGCGACAGGACCCTCGATGGCTACACCTTC.

The chain is built from TRBV6-6 and TRBJ2-1; 8 bases are a match to TRBD1. Trimming cost V 2 bases and J 0 bases; bases outside gene matches: 9. CDR3 length: 18 residues. Germline V gene sequence: CDR1 MNHNY, CDR2 SVGAGI (reference sequence). CDR3 in amino acids: CASSYPTGAEGSYNEQFF. In DNA form, the CDR3 reads TGTGCCAGCAGTTACCCGACAGGGGCCGAGGGCTCCTACAATGAGCAGTTCTTC.